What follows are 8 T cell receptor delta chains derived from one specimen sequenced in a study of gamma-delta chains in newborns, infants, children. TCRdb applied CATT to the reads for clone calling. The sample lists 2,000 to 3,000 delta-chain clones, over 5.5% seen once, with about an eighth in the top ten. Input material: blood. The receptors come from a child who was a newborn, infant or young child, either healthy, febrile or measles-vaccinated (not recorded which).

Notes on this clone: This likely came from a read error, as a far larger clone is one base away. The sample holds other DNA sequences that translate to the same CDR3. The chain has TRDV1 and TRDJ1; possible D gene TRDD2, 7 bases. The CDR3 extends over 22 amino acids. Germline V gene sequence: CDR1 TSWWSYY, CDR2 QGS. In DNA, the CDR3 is TGTGCTCTTGGGGACGTCTACTTCCTAAGGAGCTCGTTTGGGGATCCACCTTATAAGCTCATCTTT. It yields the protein CALGDVYFLRSSFGDPPYKLIF.

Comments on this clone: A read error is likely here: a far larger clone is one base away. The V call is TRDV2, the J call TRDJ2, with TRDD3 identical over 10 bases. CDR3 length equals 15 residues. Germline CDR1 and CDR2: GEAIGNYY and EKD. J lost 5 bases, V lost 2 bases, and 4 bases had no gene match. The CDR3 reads CACDILGDFTAQLFF. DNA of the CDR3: TGTGCCTGTGACATACTGGGGGATTTTACAGCACAACTCTTCTTT.

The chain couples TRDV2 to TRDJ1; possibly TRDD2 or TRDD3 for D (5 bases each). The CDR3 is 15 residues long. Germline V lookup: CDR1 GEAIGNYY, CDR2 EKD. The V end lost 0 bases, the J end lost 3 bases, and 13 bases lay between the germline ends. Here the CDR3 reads CACDTLPGGPDKLIF. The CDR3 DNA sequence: TGTGCCTGTGACACCCTTCCCGGGGGCCCCGATAAACTCATCTTT.

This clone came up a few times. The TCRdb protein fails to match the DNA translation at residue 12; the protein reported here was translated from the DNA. This CDR3 reads CACDLLGDSWDPRQMFF. In DNA, the CDR3 is TGTGCCTGTGACCTGCTGGGGGACTCCTGGGACCCCCGACAGATGTTTTTC. V usage is TRDV2 and J usage is TRDJ3; 8 bases agree with TRDD3. This CDR3 is built from 17 residues. Germline loops: CDR1 GEAIGNYY, CDR2 EKD.

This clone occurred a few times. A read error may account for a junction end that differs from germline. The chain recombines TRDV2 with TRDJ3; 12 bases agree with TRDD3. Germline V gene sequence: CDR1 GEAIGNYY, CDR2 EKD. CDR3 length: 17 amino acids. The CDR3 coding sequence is TGTGCCCGTGACGTACTGGGGGATACATGGGACGCCCGACAGATGTTTTTC. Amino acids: CARDVLGDTWDARQMFF.

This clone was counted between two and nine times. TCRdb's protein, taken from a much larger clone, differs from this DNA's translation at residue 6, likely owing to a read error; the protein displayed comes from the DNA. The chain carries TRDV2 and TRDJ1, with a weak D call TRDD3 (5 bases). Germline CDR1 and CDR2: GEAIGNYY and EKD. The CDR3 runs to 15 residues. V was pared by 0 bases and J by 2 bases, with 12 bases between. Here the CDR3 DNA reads TGTGCCTGTGACACCCCGGGGGTCAAAACCGATAAACTCATCTTT. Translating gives CACDTPGVKTDKLIF.

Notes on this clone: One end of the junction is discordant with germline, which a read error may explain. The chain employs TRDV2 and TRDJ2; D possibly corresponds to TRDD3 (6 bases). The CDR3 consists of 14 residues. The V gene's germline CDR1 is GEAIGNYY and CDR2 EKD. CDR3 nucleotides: TGTGCCTGGGACACCTGGGGAGGGACCGCAAAACTCTTCTTT. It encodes CAWDTWGGTAKLFF.

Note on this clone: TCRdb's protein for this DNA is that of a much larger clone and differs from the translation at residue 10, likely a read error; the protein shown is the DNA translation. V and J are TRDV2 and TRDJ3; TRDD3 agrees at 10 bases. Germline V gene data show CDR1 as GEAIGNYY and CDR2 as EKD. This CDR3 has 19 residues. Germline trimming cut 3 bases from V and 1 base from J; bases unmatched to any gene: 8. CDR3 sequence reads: CACDGLGDTGSWDTRQMFF. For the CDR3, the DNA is TGTGCCTGTGACGGATTGGGGGATACCGGATCCTGGGACACCCGACAGATGTTTTTC.